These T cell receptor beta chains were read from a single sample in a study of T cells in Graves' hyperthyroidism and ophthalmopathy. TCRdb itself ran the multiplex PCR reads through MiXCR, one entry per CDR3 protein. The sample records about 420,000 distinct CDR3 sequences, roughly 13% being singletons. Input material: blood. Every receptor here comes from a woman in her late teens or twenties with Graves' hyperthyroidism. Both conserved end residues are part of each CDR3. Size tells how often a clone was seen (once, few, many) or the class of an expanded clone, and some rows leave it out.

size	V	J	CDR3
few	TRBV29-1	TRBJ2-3	CSVANPGLAGVTTGTQYF
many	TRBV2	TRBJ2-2	CASRAVDFGGELFF
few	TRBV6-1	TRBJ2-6	CASSEWGGAGGANVLTF
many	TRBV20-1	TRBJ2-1	CSAPESAGVNEQFF
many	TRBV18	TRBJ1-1	CASSLTGQGGTEAFF
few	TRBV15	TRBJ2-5	CATSNPRASGHQETQYF
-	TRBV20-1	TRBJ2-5	CSVSSGGGGQETQYF
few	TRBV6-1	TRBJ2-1	CASSHTGTSDNEQFF
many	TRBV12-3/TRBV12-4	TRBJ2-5	CASSGLAGDLETQYF
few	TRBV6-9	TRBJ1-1	CASSLGDLSTAFF